These 18 T cell receptor beta chains were sequenced from one sample in a study of blood T cell repertoires in COVID-19. Assay: immunoSEQ multiplex PCR; the TCRdb copy retains only in-frame clones and omits some. The profile shows over 300,000 clones, 85% to 90% of them singletons. Specimen: PBMCs or T cells enriched from blood (not recorded which). These receptors were taken from a woman aged 18-29 years who had recovered from COVID-19.

The V and J genes are TRBV18 and TRBJ1-2, with no clear D. The CDR3 length is 15 residues. V shed 0 bases and J shed 8 bases, with 16 bases lying between them. Germline CDR1 reads KGHSH; CDR2 reads LQKENI. CDR3 residues: CASSPPSNPERGYTF. The CDR3 nucleotides read TGTGCCAGCTCACCACCGTCCAACCCGGAGAGAGGCTACACCTTC.

The V call is TRBV27, the J call TRBJ2-2, with 7 bases that match TRBD2. The CDR3 runs to 15 residues. Germline trimming cut 7 bases from V and 7 bases from J; bases unmatched to any gene: 12. Germline CDR1 MNHEY, CDR2 SMNVEV (reference sequence). In nucleotides, the CDR3 is TGTGCCAGCACCCCGGGACTAACCTCCGGCGGGGAGCTGTTTTTT. It is translated as CASTPGLTSGGELFF.

The V and J genes are TRBV5-4 and TRBJ1-2, with 9 bases identical to TRBD1. CDR3 length: 14 amino acids. Germline loops: CDR1 SGHNT, CDR2 YYREEE (reference sequence). V was pared by 4 bases and J by 6 bases, with 7 bases of the junction left unmatched. CDR3 protein: CASSRGDRENGYTF. In nucleotides, the CDR3 is TGTGCCAGCAGCCGGGGGGACAGGGAAAATGGCTACACCTTC.

V and J are TRBV28 and TRBJ1-4, with D perhaps matching TRBD1 (6 bases). From germline, CDR1 is MDHEN and CDR2 SYDVKM. CDR3 size: 12 residues. Deletions cut 5 bases from V and 10 bases from J, with 11 bases between. The CDR3 spells CASSEQGRKLFF. The CDR3 DNA sequence: TGTGCCAGCAGTGAACAGGGAAGAAAACTGTTTTTT. Full variable domain (outside the CDR3, taken from reference TRBV28 and TRBJ1-4): DVKVTQSSRYLVKRTGEKVFLECVQDMDHENMFWYRQDPGLGLRLIYFSYDVKMKEKGDIPEGYSVSREKKERFSLILESASTNQTSMYLCASSEQGRKLFFGSGTQLSVL.

The chain joins TRBV6-6 to TRBJ2-5; 7 bases align to TRBD2. The CDR3 sequence is 16 residues long. The V segment lost 2 bases and the J segment 2 bases; nucleotides outside the gene matches: 8. Germline assignment: CDR1 MNHNY and CDR2 SVGAGI (reference sequence). The CDR3 loop is CASSYPGAGRQETQYF. Here the CDR3 DNA reads TGTGCCAGCAGTTACCCCGGAGCGGGACGTCAAGAGACCCAGTACTTC.

The chain recombines TRBV7-9 with TRBJ2-1; the match to TRBD2 covers 16 bases. This CDR3 has 16 residues. J lost 8 bases, V lost 6 bases, and 7 bases had no gene match. Germline values: CDR1 SEHNR, CDR2 FQNEAQ (reference sequence). CDR3 nucleotide sequence: TGTGCCAGCAGATCCGGGACTAGCGGGGGGGCGCATGAGCAGTTCTTC. Translation gives CASRSGTSGGAHEQFF.

The chain recombines TRBV2 with TRBJ1-1; D is unclear. The CDR3 contains 14 residues. The V end was cut by 6 bases, the J end by 4 bases, with 15 bases between. Germline assignment: CDR1 SNHLY and CDR2 FYNNEI. CDR3 residues: CASSAVAVGTEAFF. CDR3 sequence (DNA): TGTGCCAGCAGCGCGGTCGCGGTAGGCACTGAAGCTTTCTTT.

This chain uses TRBV5-1 with TRBJ2-2, with D perhaps matching TRBD2 (5 bases). Germline loops: CDR1 SGHRS, CDR2 YFSETQ. The V end was cut by 4 bases, the J end by 6 bases, with 19 bases between. This CDR3 contains 16 residues. CDR3 DNA sequence: TGCGCCAGCAGCCAGGCCGAATTTACTAGAGCCGGGGAGCTGTTTTTT. This translates into CASSQAEFTRAGELFF.

The rearrangement links TRBV4-1 to TRBJ2-2; a weak D match, TRBD1 (7 bases). Germline lookup yields CDR1 MGHRA and CDR2 YSYEKL. There are 14 residues in the CDR3. V was clipped by 8 bases and J by 5 bases, with 15 bases between them. CDR3 amino acids: CASRGQAGTGELFF. The CDR3 nucleotides are TGCGCCAGCCGCGGACAGGCGGGGACCGGGGAGCTGTTTTTT.

This chain links TRBV19 with TRBJ1-5; D possibly corresponds to TRBD1 (5 bases). Germline V gene sequence: CDR1 LNHDA, CDR2 SQIVND (reference sequence). The CDR3 spans 13 residues. Trimming left V 7 bases short and J 5 bases short, with 12 bases between. The CDR3 nucleotides are TGTGCCAGTACCTCGGAGGGGTATCAGCCCCAGCATTTT. Translation gives CASTSEGYQPQHF.

This clone has a single count. The chain links TRBV25-1 to TRBJ1-2; tentatively, D is TRBD1 (6 bases). The CDR3 extends over 14 amino acids. Germline V gene data show CDR1 as MGHDK and CDR2 as SYGVNS. Trimming removed 7 bases from V and 5 bases from J, with 17 bases in between. The CDR3 sequence is CASMRPGVGYGYTF. The CDR3 nucleotides are TGTGCCAGCATGCGGCCAGGGGTCGGGTATGGCTACACCTTC.

This chain joins TRBV19 and TRBJ1-1; no firm D call. The CDR3 loop spans 14 amino acids. The V end lost 7 bases, the J end lost 3 bases, and 15 bases lay between the germline ends. The germline V gene encodes CDR1 LNHDA and CDR2 SQIVND (reference sequence). In DNA form, the CDR3 reads TGTGCCAGTAAAAACCGGGGTATTTACACTGAAGCTTTCTTT. Its translation: CASKNRGIYTEAFF. Complete variable domain (other parts from reference TRBV19 and TRBJ1-1): DGGITQSPKYLFRKEGQNVTLSCEQNLNHDAMYWYRQDPGQGLRLIYYSQIVNDFQKGDIAEGYSVSREKKESFPLTVTSAQKNPTAFYLCASKNRGIYTEAFFGQGTRLTVV.

This sequence joins TRBV23-1 and TRBJ2-7, with D possibly matching TRBD1 (5 bases). TRBV23-1 is marked as an open reading frame, function uncertain. With 1 base removed from V and 1 base from J, the gap between germline ends came to 8 bases. CDR3 size: 14 residues. As DNA, the CDR3 is TGCGCCAGCAGTCAATTAAGGGGATCCTACGAGCAGTACTTC. Protein: CASSQLRGSYEQYF.

CDR3 region: CAIRGGKAEQFF. In DNA, the CDR3 is TGTGCCATCAGGGGCGGGAAGGCTGAGCAGTTCTTC. The chain carries TRBV10-3 and TRBJ2-1, with a possible D match to TRBD2 (6 bases). CDR1 is ENHRY and CDR2 is SYGVKD in the germline V gene. V lost 6 bases to trimming and J lost 9 bases, with 12 bases between them. This CDR3 spans 12 amino acids.

The chain carries TRBV29-1 and TRBJ1-1; perhaps TRBD1 as D (5 bases). The germline V and J ends were trimmed by 3 bases and 0 bases, with 11 bases remaining between them. Looked up from germline, CDR1 is SQVTM and CDR2 is ANQGSEA. The CDR3 loop spans 14 amino acids. Here the CDR3 reads CSVDMTAMNTEAFF. CDR3 nucleotides: TGCAGCGTTGACATGACAGCAATGAACACTGAAGCTTTCTTT.

This rearrangement joins TRBV19 to TRBJ1-1; D is perhaps TRBD1 (5 bases). This CDR3 is built from 15 residues. V was pared by 3 bases and J by 1 base, with 12 bases between. The germline CDR1 and CDR2 sequences are LNHDA and SQIVND (reference sequence). CDR3: CASSMGGAANTEAFF. In DNA, the CDR3 is TGTGCCAGTAGTATGGGAGGGGCAGCGAACACTGAAGCTTTCTTT.

This clone appeared once. The CDR3 region has the DNA TGTGCCAGCTCACCAGGACAGGGGGCAAAGAACACTGAAGCTTTCTTT. Protein product: CASSPGQGAKNTEAFF. The chain has TRBV18 and TRBJ1-1, with TRBD1 matching over 11 bases. Per the germline V gene, CDR1 is KGHSH and CDR2 is LQKENI. With 2 bases clipped from V and 1 base from J, the junction kept 3 bases outside the gene matches. The CDR3 has 16 amino acids.

The chain has TRBV5-1 and TRBJ2-2; the match to TRBD1 covers 7 bases. Germline lookup yields CDR1 SGHRS and CDR2 YFSETQ. The CDR3 extends over 18 amino acids. V shed 4 bases, J shed 0 bases, and the junction held 12 bases outside the gene matches. CDR3 nucleotide sequence: TGCGCCAGCAGCCCGTGGGGACCACAGGGGACGAACACCGGGGAGCTGTTTTTT. This encodes CASSPWGPQGTNTGELFF.